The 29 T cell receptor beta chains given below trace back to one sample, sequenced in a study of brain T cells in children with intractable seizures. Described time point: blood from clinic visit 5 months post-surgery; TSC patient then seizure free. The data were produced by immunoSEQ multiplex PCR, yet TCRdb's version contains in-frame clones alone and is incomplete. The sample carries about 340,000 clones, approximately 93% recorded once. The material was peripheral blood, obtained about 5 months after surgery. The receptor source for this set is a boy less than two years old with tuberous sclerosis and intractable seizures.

CDR3 nucleotides: TGTGCCAGCAGCCAAGGTTCAGCCCAAGAGACCCAGTACTTC. This encodes CASSQGSAQETQYF. This chain connects TRBV3-1 (or the pseudogene TRBV3-2) to TRBJ2-5; D is unresolved. CDR1 is LGHDT, CDR2 YNNKEL, per germline (reference sequence). Trimming shortened V by 1 base and J by 1 base, and 7 bases separated the two germline ends. The CDR3 runs 14 residues.

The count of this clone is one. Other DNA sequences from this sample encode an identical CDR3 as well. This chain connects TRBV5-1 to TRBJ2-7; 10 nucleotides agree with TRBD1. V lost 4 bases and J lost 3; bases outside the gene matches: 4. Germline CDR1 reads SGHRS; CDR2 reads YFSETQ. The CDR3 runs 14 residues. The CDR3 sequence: CASSLGQGGYEQYF. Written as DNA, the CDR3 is TGCGCCAGCAGCCTTGGACAGGGGGGCTACGAGCAGTACTTC.

CDR3 region: CASSVARGKAFF. The DNA of the CDR3 is TGTGCCAGCAGCGTAGCTAGGGGGAAAGCTTTCTTT. This chain connects TRBV9 to TRBJ1-1, with D perhaps TRBD1 (6 bases). The V gene's germline CDR1 is SGDLS and CDR2 YYNGEE. The V end lost 0 bases, the J end lost 9 bases, and 9 bases lay between the germline ends. This CDR3 comprises 12 residues.

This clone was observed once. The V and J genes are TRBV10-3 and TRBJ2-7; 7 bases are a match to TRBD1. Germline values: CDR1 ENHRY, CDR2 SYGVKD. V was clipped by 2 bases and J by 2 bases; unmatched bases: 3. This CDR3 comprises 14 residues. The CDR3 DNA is TGTGCCATCAGTGAGCGGGGACAGCCCTACGAGCAGTACTTC. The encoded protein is CAISERGQPYEQYF.

CDR3 residues: CASKRVGADQETQYF. The CDR3 nucleotides read TGTGCCAGCAAAAGGGTGGGGGCCGATCAAGAGACCCAGTACTTC. V and J are TRBV2 and TRBJ2-5, with D possibly matching TRBD1 (6 bases). V shed 7 bases and J shed 2 bases, with 17 bases lying between them. The CDR3 consists of 15 residues. The germline V gene encodes CDR1 SNHLY and CDR2 FYNNEI.

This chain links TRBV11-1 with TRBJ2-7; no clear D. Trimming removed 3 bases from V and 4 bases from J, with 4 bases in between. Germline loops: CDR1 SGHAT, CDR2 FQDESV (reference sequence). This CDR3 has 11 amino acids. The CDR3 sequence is CASSFRYEQYF. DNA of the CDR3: TGTGCCAGCAGCTTCCGGTACGAGCAGTACTTC.

The CDR3 region has the DNA TGTGCCAGCAGCCAAGCTAGCGGGGGGGCCGCAGATACGCAGTATTTT. Residues: CASSQASGGAADTQYF. V is TRBV14 and J is TRBJ2-3; 12 bases fit TRBD2. The germline CDR1 and CDR2 sequences are SGHDN and FVKESK. Trimming took 1 base from V and 4 from J; bases not matched to a gene: 3. CDR3 length: 16 residues.

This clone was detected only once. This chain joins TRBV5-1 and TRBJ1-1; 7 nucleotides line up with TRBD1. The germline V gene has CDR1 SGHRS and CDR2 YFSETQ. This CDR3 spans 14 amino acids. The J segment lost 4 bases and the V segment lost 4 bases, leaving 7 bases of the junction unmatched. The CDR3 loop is CASSNEGGVTEAFF. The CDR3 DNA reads TGCGCCAGCAGCAATGAAGGGGGCGTCACTGAAGCTTTCTTT.

CDR3 nucleotide sequence: TGTGCCAGCAGTTACTCGATTGGCCGCAGAATGGTGGGGAACACTGAAGCTTTCTTT. Encoded protein: CASSYSIGRRMVGNTEAFF. V gene TRBV6-2 or TRBV6-3 combines with J gene TRBJ1-1; D is uncertain. The CDR3 extends over 19 amino acids. Per the germline V gene, CDR1 is MNHEY and CDR2 is SVGEGT. V lost 0 bases to trimming and J lost 1 base, with 21 bases between them.

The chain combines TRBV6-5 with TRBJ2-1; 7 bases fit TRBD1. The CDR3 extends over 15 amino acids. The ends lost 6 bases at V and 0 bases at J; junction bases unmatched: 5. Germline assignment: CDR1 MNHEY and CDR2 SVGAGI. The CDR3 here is CASRWDRRSYNEQFF. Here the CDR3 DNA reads TGTGCCAGCAGATGGGACAGACGCTCCTACAATGAGCAGTTCTTC.

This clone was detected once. The CDR3 spells CAISGGDSHEQYF. DNA of the CDR3: TGTGCCATCAGTGGGGGGGACAGCCACGAGCAGTACTTC. This chain links TRBV10-3 with TRBJ2-7; the D gene is possibly TRBD1 (7 bases). The germline V gene encodes CDR1 ENHRY and CDR2 SYGVKD. This CDR3 is 13 amino acids long. Trimming took 4 bases from V and 5 from J, leaving 12 bases between them.

The CDR3 here is CASRLGTSGARDEQFF. In nucleotides, the CDR3 is TGTGCCAGCAGACTCGGGACTAGCGGGGCCCGGGATGAGCAGTTCTTC. The chain recombines TRBV28 with TRBJ2-1; TRBD2 matches 13 bases. Per the germline V gene, CDR1 is MDHEN and CDR2 is SYDVKM. The CDR3 totals 16 residues. The J segment lost 8 bases and the V segment lost 6 bases, leaving 10 bases of the junction unmatched.

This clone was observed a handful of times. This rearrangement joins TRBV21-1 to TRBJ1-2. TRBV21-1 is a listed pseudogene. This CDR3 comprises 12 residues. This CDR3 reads CASSKVGPRYTF. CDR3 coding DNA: TGTGCCAGCAGCAAGGTAGGACCGCGCTACACCTTC.

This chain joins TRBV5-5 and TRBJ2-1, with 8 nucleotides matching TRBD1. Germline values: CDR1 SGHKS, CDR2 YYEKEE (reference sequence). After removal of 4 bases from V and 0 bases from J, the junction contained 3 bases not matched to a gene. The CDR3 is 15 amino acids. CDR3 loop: CASSGGTGSYNEQFF. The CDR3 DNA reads TGTGCCAGCAGCGGCGGGACAGGCTCCTACAATGAGCAGTTCTTC.

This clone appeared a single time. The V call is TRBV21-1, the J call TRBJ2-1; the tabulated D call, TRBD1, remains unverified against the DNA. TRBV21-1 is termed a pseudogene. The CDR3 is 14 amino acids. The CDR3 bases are TGTGCCAGCAGCAAAAAGGGACAAGACAATGAGCAGTTCTTC. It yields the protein CASSKKGQDNEQFF.

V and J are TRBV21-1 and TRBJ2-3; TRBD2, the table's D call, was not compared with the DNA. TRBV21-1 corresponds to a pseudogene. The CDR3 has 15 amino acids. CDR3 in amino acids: CASTEVAEATDTQYF. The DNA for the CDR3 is TGTGCCAGCACCGAAGTCGCGGAGGCCACAGATACGCAGTATTTT.

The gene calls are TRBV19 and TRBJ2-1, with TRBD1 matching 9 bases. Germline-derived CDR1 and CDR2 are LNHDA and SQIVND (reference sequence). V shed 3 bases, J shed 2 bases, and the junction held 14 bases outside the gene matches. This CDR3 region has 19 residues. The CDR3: CASSMQGTGTVRTYNEQFF. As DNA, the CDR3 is TGTGCCAGTAGTATGCAGGGGACAGGGACCGTGCGAACCTACAATGAGCAGTTCTTC.

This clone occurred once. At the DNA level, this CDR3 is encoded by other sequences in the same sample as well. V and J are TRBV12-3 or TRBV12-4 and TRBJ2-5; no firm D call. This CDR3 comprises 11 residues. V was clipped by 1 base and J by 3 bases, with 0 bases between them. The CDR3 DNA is TGTGCCAGCAGTTTAGAAGAGACCCAGTACTTC. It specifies CASSLEETQYF.

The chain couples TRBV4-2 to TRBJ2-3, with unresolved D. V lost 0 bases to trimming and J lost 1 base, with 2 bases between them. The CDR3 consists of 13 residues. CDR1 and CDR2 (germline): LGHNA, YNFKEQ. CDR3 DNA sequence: TGTGCCAGCAGCCAAGATCGCACAGATACGCAGTATTTT. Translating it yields CASSQDRTDTQYF.

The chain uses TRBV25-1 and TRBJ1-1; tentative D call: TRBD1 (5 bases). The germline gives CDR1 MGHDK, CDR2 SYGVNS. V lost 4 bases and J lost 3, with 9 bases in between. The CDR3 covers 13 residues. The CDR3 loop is CASSARAHTEAFF. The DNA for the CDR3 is TGTGCCAGCAGTGCCAGGGCCCACACTGAAGCTTTCTTT.

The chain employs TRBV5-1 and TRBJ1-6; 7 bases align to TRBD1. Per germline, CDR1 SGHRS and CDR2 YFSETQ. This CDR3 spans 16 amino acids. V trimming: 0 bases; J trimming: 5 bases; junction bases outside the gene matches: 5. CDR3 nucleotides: TGCGCCAGCAGCTTGGTATCAGGGGGAAATAATTCACCCCTCCACTTT. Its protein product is CASSLVSGGNNSPLHF.

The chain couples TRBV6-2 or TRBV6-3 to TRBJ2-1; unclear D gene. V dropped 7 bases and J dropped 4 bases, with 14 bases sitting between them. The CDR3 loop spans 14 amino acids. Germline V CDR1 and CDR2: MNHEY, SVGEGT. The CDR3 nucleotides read TGTGCCAGCACCCCTACCGCCGTATACAATGAGCAGTTCTTC. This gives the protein CASTPTAVYNEQFF.

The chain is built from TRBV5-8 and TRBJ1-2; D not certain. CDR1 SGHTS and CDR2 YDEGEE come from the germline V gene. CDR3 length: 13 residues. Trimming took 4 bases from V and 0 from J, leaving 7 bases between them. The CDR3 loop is CASSLGANYGYTF. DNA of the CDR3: TGTGCCAGCAGCCTAGGTGCTAACTATGGCTACACCTTC.

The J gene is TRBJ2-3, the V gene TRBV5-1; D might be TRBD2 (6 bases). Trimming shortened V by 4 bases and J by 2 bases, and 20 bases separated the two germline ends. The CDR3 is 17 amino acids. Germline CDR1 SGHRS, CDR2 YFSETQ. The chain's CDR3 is CASSLNPGTPNTDTQYF. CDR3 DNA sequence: TGCGCCAGCAGCCTAAACCCCGGGACTCCTAACACAGATACGCAGTATTTT.

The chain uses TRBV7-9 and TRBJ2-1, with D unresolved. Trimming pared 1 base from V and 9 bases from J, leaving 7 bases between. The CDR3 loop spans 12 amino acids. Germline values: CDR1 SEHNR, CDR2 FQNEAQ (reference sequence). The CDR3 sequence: CASSLVGTEQFF. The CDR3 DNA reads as TGTGCCAGCAGCTTAGTCGGTACTGAGCAGTTCTTC.

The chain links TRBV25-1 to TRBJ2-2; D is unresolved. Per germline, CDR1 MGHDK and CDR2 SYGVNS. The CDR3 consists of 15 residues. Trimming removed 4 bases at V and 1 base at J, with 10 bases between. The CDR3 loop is CASSGQELNTGELFF. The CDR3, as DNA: TGTGCCAGCAGTGGTCAGGAGTTGAACACCGGGGAGCTGTTTTTT. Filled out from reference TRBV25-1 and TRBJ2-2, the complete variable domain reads EADIYQTPRYLVIGTGKKITLECSQTMGHDKMYWYQQDPGMELHLIHYSYGVNSTEKGDLSSESTVSRIRTEHFPLTLESARPSHTSQYLCASSGQELNTGELFFGEGSRLTVL.

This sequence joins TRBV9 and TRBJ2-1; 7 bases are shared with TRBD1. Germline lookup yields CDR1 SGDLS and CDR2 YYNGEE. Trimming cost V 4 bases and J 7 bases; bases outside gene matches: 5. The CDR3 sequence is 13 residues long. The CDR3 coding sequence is TGTGCCAGCAGCCCTAAACAGGGGAATGAGCAGTTCTTC. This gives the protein CASSPKQGNEQFF. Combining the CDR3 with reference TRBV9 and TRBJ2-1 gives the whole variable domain DSGVTQTPKHLITATGQRVTLRCSPRSGDLSVYWYQQSLDQGLQFLIQYYNGEERAKGNILERFSAQQFPDLHSELNLSSLELGDSALYFCASSPKQGNEQFFGPGTRLTVL.

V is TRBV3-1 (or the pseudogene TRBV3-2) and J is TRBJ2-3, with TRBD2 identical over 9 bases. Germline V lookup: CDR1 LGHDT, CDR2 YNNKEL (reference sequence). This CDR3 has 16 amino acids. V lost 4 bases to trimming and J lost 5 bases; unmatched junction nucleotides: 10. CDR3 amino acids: CASSRAGGAAKDTQYF. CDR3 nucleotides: TGTGCCAGCAGCCGAGCGGGAGGTGCCGCTAAAGATACGCAGTATTTT.

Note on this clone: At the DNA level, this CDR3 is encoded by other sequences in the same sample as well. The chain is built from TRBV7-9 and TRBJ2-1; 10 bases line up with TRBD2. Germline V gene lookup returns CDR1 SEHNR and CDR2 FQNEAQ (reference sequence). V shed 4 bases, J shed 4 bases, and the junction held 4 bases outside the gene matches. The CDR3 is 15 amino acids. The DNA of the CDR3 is TGTGCCAGCAGCTCCGGGACTAGCGATTACAATGAGCAGTTCTTC. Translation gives CASSSGTSDYNEQFF. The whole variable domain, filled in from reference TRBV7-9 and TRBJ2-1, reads DTGVSQNPRHKITKRGQNVTFRCDPISEHNRLYWYRQTLGQGPEFLTYFQNEAQLEKSRLLSDRFSAERPKGSFSTLEIQRTEQGDSAMYLCASSSGTSDYNEQFFGPGTRLTVL.